This entry describes one T cell receptor beta chain. Its cognate antigen is unknown. In terms of origin and age, donors were healthy Caucasian individuals from Russia aged roughly 6 to 95. For the second PCR, which ran for about 7 to 11 cycles, a sample-barcoded 5' primer and a J-beta primer mix were used. With 12 random nucleotides, a template-switch adaptor tagged each individual cDNA molecule. A single record per CDR3 protein comes from TCRdb applying MiXCR to the 5' RACE reads. The sample records 1.8 million or so distinct CDR3 sequences, about two fifths being singletons. The sample is drawn from a study of blood T cells in healthy people across ages. From germline, CDR1 is MNHEY and CDR2 SVGEGT. The length of the CDR3 is 14 residues. With 5 bases removed from V and 3 bases from J, the gap between germline ends came to 13 bases. Study results and limitations: While age rose, TCR beta diversity per million T cells dropped in a roughly linear way.

This TCR was recovered from a human donor in good health. The chain recombines TRBV6-2 or TRBV6-3 with TRBJ1-1; D may be TRBD1 (5 bases). Sequenced sample: blood. Here the CDR3 reads CASSDTRDHTEAFF. Written as DNA, the CDR3 is TGTGCCAGCAGTGATACCAGGGACCACACTGAAGCTTTCTTT.